These 17 T cell receptor beta chains originate from one sample sequenced in a study of control samples from healthy donors and cancer patients. Here immunoSEQ multiplex PCR was the method, and the copy in TCRdb shows in-frame clones only, minus some. The sample records some 120,000 clones, approximately 94% being singletons. Sequenced input: PBMCs. These receptor sequences come from a man aged 45-65 years with head and neck cancer.

The V call is TRBV27, the J call TRBJ2-7; perhaps TRBD1 as D (5 bases). The V end lost 6 bases, the J end lost 0 bases, and 9 bases lay between the germline ends. The CDR3 covers 13 residues. From germline, CDR1 is MNHEY and CDR2 SMNVEV (reference sequence). The CDR3 region is CASSPQGSYEQYF. CDR3 nucleotides: TGTGCCAGCAGCCCCCAGGGCTCCTACGAGCAGTACTTC.

This clone has only a few counts. This sequence joins TRBV30 and TRBJ1-1; 10 bases match TRBD1. After removal of 0 bases from V and 3 bases from J, the junction contained 7 bases not matched to a gene. The CDR3 length is 16 residues. The germline CDR1 and CDR2 sequences are GTSNPN and SVGIG (reference sequence). The CDR3 here is CAWSVRGQGKDTEAFF. For the CDR3, the DNA is TGTGCCTGGAGTGTACGGGGACAGGGGAAAGACACTGAAGCTTTCTTT.

The V gene is TRBV21-1, the J gene TRBJ2-5. TRBV21-1 is termed a pseudogene. The CDR3 totals 17 residues. The CDR3 protein is CASSKLPVRPYQETQYF. CDR3 coding DNA: TGTGCCAGCAGCAAACTTCCGGTCCGACCGTACCAAGAGACCCAGTACTTC.

The chain is built from TRBV7-2 and TRBJ2-5, with TRBD1 identical over 10 bases. This CDR3 is 16 amino acids long. V trimming: 5 bases; J trimming: 5 bases; junction bases outside the gene matches: 11. Germline-derived CDR1 and CDR2 are SGHTA and FQGNSA. The CDR3 loop reads CASSKSRDRGRETQYF. The CDR3 DNA sequence: TGTGCCAGCAGCAAATCCCGGGACAGGGGTAGGGAGACCCAGTACTTC.

The V call is TRBV7-9, the J call TRBJ1-5; no clear D gene. This CDR3 contains 12 residues. V lost 5 bases and J lost 3, with 5 bases in between. Germline V gives CDR1 SEHNR, CDR2 FQNEAQ (reference sequence). The CDR3 is CASSPNNQPQHF. The CDR3 DNA follows: TGTGCCAGCAGCCCCAACAATCAGCCCCAGCATTTT.

J is TRBJ1-5 and V is TRBV19; 8 bases match TRBD1. V lost 7 bases and J lost 6; bases outside the gene matches: 8. This CDR3 region has 14 residues. CDR1 and CDR2 from the germline V gene are LNHDA and SQIVND (reference sequence). CDR3 protein: CASKQGQGVQPQHF. DNA of the CDR3: TGTGCCAGTAAACAAGGACAGGGAGTTCAGCCCCAGCATTTT.

The chain carries TRBV11-2 and TRBJ1-4; 9 bases match TRBD1. The J segment lost 0 bases and the V segment lost 4 bases, leaving 6 bases of the junction unmatched. Germline V lookup: CDR1 SGHAT, CDR2 FQNNGV. There are 17 residues in the CDR3. CDR3 loop: CASSSRQGDTTNEKLFF. The CDR3 DNA follows: TGTGCCAGCAGCTCAAGACAGGGGGACACAACTAATGAAAAACTGTTTTTT. Drawing the rest from reference TRBV11-2 and TRBJ1-4, the complete variable domain is EAGVAQSPRYKIIEKRQSVAFWCNPISGHATLYWYQQILGQGPKLLIQFQNNGVVDDSQLPKDRFSAERLKGVDSTLKIQPAKLEDSAVYLCASSSRQGDTTNEKLFFGSGTQLSVL.

J is TRBJ1-2 and V is TRBV30; 7 bases fit TRBD1. This CDR3 is built from 14 residues. The ends lost 6 bases at V and 5 bases at J; junction bases unmatched: 12. CDR1 is GTSNPN and CDR2 is SVGIG in the germline V gene (reference sequence). CDR3 amino acids: CACIRGQIGYGYTF. CDR3 coding DNA: TGTGCCTGTATAAGGGGGCAGATTGGTTATGGCTACACCTTC.

This clone was seen a few times. This chain links TRBV24-1 with TRBJ2-2, with a weak D call TRBD1 (5 bases). The germline V and J ends were trimmed by 4 bases and 6 bases, with 14 bases remaining between them. Looked up from germline, CDR1 is KGHDR and CDR2 is SFDVKD. The CDR3 has 15 residues. CDR3 nucleotide sequence: TGTGCCACCAGTGACCTAAGGGGTGTGGCCGGGGAGCTGTTTTTT. Protein sequence: CATSDLRGVAGELFF.

The rearrangement uses TRBV5-1 and TRBJ1-5; D not resolved. This CDR3 contains 15 residues. The germline V and J ends were trimmed by 5 bases and 3 bases, with 15 bases remaining between them. The germline CDR1 and CDR2 sequences are SGHRS and YFSETQ. CDR3 DNA: TGCGCCAGCAGGCCGGTCCCCAGCGACAATCAGCCCCAGCATTTT. Its protein is CASRPVPSDNQPQHF. The variable domain in full, completed from reference TRBV5-1 and TRBJ1-5, reads KAGVTQTPRYLIKTRGQQVTLSCSPISGHRSVSWYQQTPGQGLQFLFEYFSETQRNKGNFPGRFSGRQFSNSRSEMNVSTLELGDSALYLCASRPVPSDNQPQHFGDGTRLSIL.

This chain's CDR3 is CASSLIRFGAEAFF. The CDR3 DNA follows: TGTGCCAGCAGCCTTATCAGGTTTGGTGCTGAAGCTTTCTTT. This rearrangement joins TRBV3-1 (or the pseudogene TRBV3-2) to TRBJ1-1; no reliable D call. CDR3 length: 14 amino acids. V was clipped by 4 bases and J by 6 bases, with 15 bases between them. Per the germline V gene, CDR1 is LGHDT and CDR2 is YNNKEL (reference sequence).

This clone was detected only a few times. The rearrangement joins TRBV4-2 to TRBJ1-2; 10 nucleotides align to TRBD1. CDR1 LGHNA and CDR2 YNFKEQ come from the germline V gene. The length of the CDR3 is 17 residues. With V trimmed by 0 bases and J by 4 bases, 8 bases remained unmatched. The CDR3 here is CASSQERRDRGVYGYTF. The CDR3 coding sequence is TGTGCCAGCAGCCAAGAACGTCGGGACAGGGGAGTCTATGGCTACACCTTC.

The chain uses TRBV9 and TRBJ1-4, with D perhaps TRBD1 (5 bases). The length of the CDR3 is 15 residues. Per germline, CDR1 SGDLS and CDR2 YYNGEE. V was cut by 6 bases and J by 11 bases, with 23 bases left in between. CDR3 nucleotides: TGTGCCAGCACCCGGGACGGATTTCTATGTAAGAAACTGTTTTTT. As protein: CASTRDGFLCKKLFF.

The V gene is TRBV7-9, the J gene TRBJ1-2; 7 bases agree with TRBD1. Trimming cost V 3 bases and J 7 bases; bases outside gene matches: 8. There are 14 residues in the CDR3. In germline, CDR1 is SEHNR, CDR2 FQNEAQ (reference sequence). CDR3 DNA sequence: TGTGCCAGCAGCTTTGGGACAGTGAGGGCTGGCTACACCTTC. Protein sequence: CASSFGTVRAGYTF.

The chain employs TRBV5-1 and TRBJ2-2, with TRBD2 matching over 14 bases. Trimming removed 7 bases from V and 6 bases from J; junction bases left unmatched: 2. The CDR3 spans 14 residues. Looked up from germline, CDR1 is SGHRS and CDR2 is YFSETQ. The CDR3 region is CASGLAGGSGELFF. In DNA, the CDR3 is TGCGCCAGCGGACTAGCGGGGGGATCCGGGGAGCTGTTTTTT.

The chain joins TRBV27 to TRBJ1-5; D is undetermined. This CDR3 has 13 amino acids. The ends were cut back, 3 bases at V and 4 bases at J, with 7 bases in the middle. The V gene's germline CDR1 is MNHEY and CDR2 SMNVEV (reference sequence). The CDR3 sequence is CASSFSGNQPQHF. In DNA, the CDR3 is TGTGCCAGCAGTTTCTCCGGGAATCAGCCCCAGCATTTT.

This rearrangement joins TRBV30 to TRBJ1-5; D unresolved. Trimming left V 0 bases short and J 7 bases short, with 7 bases between. Germline CDR1 is GTSNPN and CDR2 is SVGIG (reference sequence). This CDR3 is 12 amino acids long. CDR3 protein: CAWSVGWQPQHF. The DNA of the CDR3 is TGTGCCTGGAGTGTGGGATGGCAGCCCCAGCATTTT.